The 27 T cell receptor beta chains listed next were all sequenced from one sample in a study of human T cells and chemical hapten exposure. One entry per CDR3 protein results from TCRdb running MiXCR on the RACE reads. The table records roughly 120,000 distinct CDR3 sequences, 9% to 14% of them present only once. Time point in this sample: patch test 1, 2 weeks after DPC sensitization. The treatment denotes: therapeutic diphenylcyclopropenone sensitization with weekly scalp DPC. Sequenced material: whole blood, taken in connection with sensitization to the hapten diphenylcyclopropenone (DPC). These receptors were taken from a woman between 45 and 60 years old with alopecia areata. Some clones in this sample may be carry-over from other donors' samples.

This rearrangement joins TRBV4-1 to TRBJ1-1; a possible D gene is TRBD1 (6 bases). This CDR3 is 14 amino acids long. Germline CDR1 and CDR2: MGHRA and YSYEKL. Trimming removed 5 bases at V and 1 base at J, with 11 bases between. The CDR3 region is CASSDRTANTEAFF. For the CDR3, the DNA is TGCGCCAGCAGCGACCGGACAGCGAACACTGAAGCTTTCTTT.

This clonotype was counted many times. The chain is built from TRBV19 and TRBJ1-5, with 7 bases fitting TRBD1. The CDR3 has 15 amino acids. J was trimmed by 2 bases and V by 4 bases; bases with no gene match: 5. CDR1 and CDR2 from the germline V gene are LNHDA and SQIVND (reference sequence). The chain's CDR3 is CASSTRDRGNQPQHF. The CDR3 DNA follows: TGTGCCAGTAGTACAAGAGACAGGGGCAATCAGCCCCAGCATTTT.

This clonotype was picked up many times. The gene calls are TRBV12-3 or TRBV12-4 and TRBJ1-5; TRBD1 might be the D (5 bases). V lost 5 bases and J lost 6, with 14 bases in between. The CDR3 is made up of 14 amino acids. The CDR3 DNA follows: TGTGCCAGCAGTAAACAGGTTCTCCCTCAGCCCCAGCATTTT. Translation: CASSKQVLPQPQHF.

This clonotype was seen a few times. The chain uses TRBV18 and TRBJ1-1, with 11 bases aligning to TRBD1. The trim removed 3 bases at V and 5 bases at J, leaving 5 bases unmatched. The CDR3 is 15 amino acids. Germline assignment: CDR1 KGHSH and CDR2 LQKENI. The CDR3 sequence is CASSPRTGGETEAFF. The CDR3 nucleotides read TGTGCCAGCTCACCTCGGACAGGGGGCGAGACTGAAGCTTTCTTT.

The V call is TRBV10-2, the J call TRBJ2-4, with D perhaps matching TRBD2 (7 bases). This CDR3 has 17 residues. V shed 0 bases and J shed 7 bases, with 19 bases lying between them. The germline CDR1 and CDR2 sequences are WSHSY and SAAADI. CDR3 region: CASSESSRSGRGNIQYF. The CDR3, as DNA: TGCGCCAGCAGTGAGTCCTCTAGATCTGGGAGGGGGAACATTCAGTACTTC.

The chain is built from TRBV29-1 and TRBJ2-2; weak D call: TRBD1 (5 bases). Germline V CDR1 and CDR2: SQVTM, ANQGSEA. V was pared by 1 base and J by 6 bases, with 12 bases between. This CDR3 spans 14 amino acids. CDR3 bases: TGCAGCGTTGAAGGGCAGGGTTTCCCCGGGGAGCTGTTTTTT. It translates to CSVEGQGFPGELFF.

J is TRBJ2-5 and V is TRBV25-1; no reliable D call. The V end lost 5 bases, the J end lost 3 bases, and 10 bases lay between the germline ends. The CDR3 covers 13 residues. Germline lookup yields CDR1 MGHDK and CDR2 SYGVNS. The CDR3 region has the DNA TGTGCCAGCAGTAGCAACGGCGAAGAGACCCAGTACTTC. Translation: CASSSNGEETQYF.

At least ten counts were recorded for this clonotype. In nucleotides, the CDR3 is TGCGCCAGCAGCCAACCACTAGTCTCCTACAATGAGCAGTTCTTC. As protein: CASSQPLVSYNEQFF. The chain has TRBV4-1 and TRBJ2-1; D may be TRBD2 (5 bases). Trimming stripped 2 bases from V and 0 bases from J, with 8 bases between. CDR3 size: 15 residues. Germline V gene sequence: CDR1 MGHRA, CDR2 YSYEKL.

This chain uses TRBV29-1 with TRBJ1-1; no clear D. Germline V gene sequence: CDR1 SQVTM, CDR2 ANQGSEA. The CDR3 has 11 amino acids. V was clipped by 4 bases and J by 14 bases, with 17 bases between them. The CDR3 region has the DNA TGCAGCGTTGTCGACTCGAAAACACCCTTCTTT. Protein product: CSVVDSKTPFF.

This clonotype turned up a few times. The chain is built from TRBV28 and TRBJ1-2; D is undetermined. With 5 bases removed from V and 5 bases from J, the gap between germline ends came to 9 bases. The length of the CDR3 is 12 residues. Per germline, CDR1 MDHEN and CDR2 SYDVKM. The DNA of the CDR3 is TGTGCCAGCAGTCTAAACCAATATGGCTACACCTTC. It yields the protein CASSLNQYGYTF.

This clonotype was seen only a few times. The J gene is TRBJ1-1, the V gene TRBV7-9, with D perhaps matching TRBD1 (6 bases). CDR3 length equals 14 residues. Germline loops: CDR1 SEHNR, CDR2 FQNEAQ (reference sequence). V was cut by 1 base and J by 3 bases, with 9 bases left in between. Here the CDR3 DNA reads TGTGCCAGCAGCTTAGAGGGACACCACACTGAAGCTTTCTTT. It is translated as CASSLEGHHTEAFF. The whole variable domain, filled in from reference TRBV7-9 and TRBJ1-1, reads DTGVSQNPRHKITKRGQNVTFRCDPISEHNRLYWYRQTLGQGPEFLTYFQNEAQLEKSRLLSDRFSAERPKGSFSTLEIQRTEQGDSAMYLCASSLEGHHTEAFFGQGTRLTVV.

The chain carries TRBV7-2 and TRBJ1-5; D may be TRBD1 (6 bases). This CDR3 has 14 residues. V lost 5 bases to trimming and J lost 5 bases, with 13 bases between them. Per the germline V gene, CDR1 is SGHTA and CDR2 is FQGNSA. The CDR3, as DNA: TGTGCCAGCAGCCAGAGACAGGTCGATCAGCCCCAGCATTTT. This codes for CASSQRQVDQPQHF.

In the case of this clonotype: A read error may account for a junction end that differs from germline. This chain uses TRBV7-9 with TRBJ2-7; TRBD1 agrees at 9 bases. The CDR3 has 15 amino acids. Germline V gene data show CDR1 as SEHNR and CDR2 as FQNEAQ (reference sequence). CDR3 nucleotide sequence: TGTACCAGCAGCGCCGGACAGGGGAGAAGCAACGAGCAGTACTTC. Its protein is CTSSAGQGRSNEQYF.

This clonotype has more than one count but fewer than ten. The CDR3 spells CASSYHRELGNQPQHF. CDR3 sequence (DNA): TGTGCCAGCAGTTATCACAGGGAGCTAGGCAATCAGCCCCAGCATTTT. The chain links TRBV6-2 or TRBV6-3 to TRBJ1-5, with a weak D call TRBD1 (6 bases). V dropped 3 bases and J dropped 2 bases, with 14 bases sitting between them. This CDR3 contains 16 residues. Germline V lookup: CDR1 MNHEY, CDR2 SVGEGT.

The V call is TRBV18, the J call TRBJ1-6, with TRBD1 matching 12 bases. The CDR3 is 16 residues long. V trimming: 3 bases; J trimming: 9 bases; junction bases outside the gene matches: 6. Looked up from germline, CDR1 is KGHSH and CDR2 is LQKENI. CDR3 in DNA: TGTGCCAGCTCACCCTACGGGACAGGGGGCACTTCACCCCTCCACTTT. It encodes CASSPYGTGGTSPLHF.

The chain combines TRBV29-1 with TRBJ2-5; 7 bases line up with TRBD1. The CDR3 is made up of 14 amino acids. J gave up 0 bases and V 6 bases, and 7 bases lay outside the gene matches. CDR1 and CDR2 (germline): SQVTM, ANQGSEA. CDR3 residues: CSVVLGQHQETQYF. The CDR3 DNA sequence: TGCAGCGTGGTCCTGGGACAGCACCAAGAGACCCAGTACTTC. Complete variable domain (other parts from reference TRBV29-1 and TRBJ2-5): SAVISQKPSRDICQRGTSLTIQCQVDSQVTMMFWYRQQPGQSLTLIATANQGSEATYESGFVIDKFPISRPNLTFSTLTVSNMSPEDSSIYLCSVVLGQHQETQYFGPGTRLLVL.

This clonotype was detected a few times. The chain recombines TRBV14 with TRBJ1-5, with D uncertain. Germline assignment: CDR1 SGHDN and CDR2 FVKESK. The germline V and J ends were trimmed by 6 bases and 0 bases, with 9 bases remaining between them. The CDR3 is 14 residues long. CDR3 loop: CASSPSNSNQPQHF. CDR3 nucleotide sequence: TGTGCCAGCAGTCCGAGTAATAGCAATCAGCCCCAGCATTTT.

The rearrangement joins TRBV28 to TRBJ2-7; D possibly matches TRBD1 or TRBD2 (5 bases each). In germline, CDR1 is MDHEN, CDR2 SYDVKM. The CDR3 length is 13 residues. V shed 7 bases and J shed 3 bases, with 13 bases lying between them. The chain's CDR3 is CASMRGWFYEQYF. The CDR3 region has the DNA TGTGCCAGCATGAGGGGCTGGTTCTACGAGCAGTACTTC.

This clonotype appeared many times. This sequence joins TRBV7-6 and TRBJ2-2; 8 bases are shared with TRBD2. CDR1 and CDR2 (germline): SGHVS, FNYEAQ. CDR3 length: 15 residues. Trimming cost V 8 bases and J 1 base; bases outside gene matches: 6. As DNA, the CDR3 is TGTGCCAGCGGGGGAGCGGGGGTGAACACCGGGGAGCTGTTTTTT. Its protein is CASGGAGVNTGELFF.

The gene calls are TRBV29-1 and TRBJ2-1; D may match TRBD1 or TRBD2 (5 bases each). V was cut by 5 bases and J by 7 bases, with 15 bases left in between. The CDR3 is 13 amino acids. The germline CDR1 and CDR2 sequences are SQVTM and ANQGSEA. DNA of the CDR3: TGCAGCGTTCGGGACGGCCGGGGAAATGAGCAGTTCTTC. This sequence encodes CSVRDGRGNEQFF.

CDR3 nucleotide sequence: TGTGCCATCAGTGAGGGGGGGAGGCGGCAAGAGACCCAGTACTTC. Translated: CAISEGGRRQETQYF. The chain employs TRBV10-3 and TRBJ2-5; D possibly corresponds to TRBD2 (6 bases). This CDR3 comprises 15 residues. Deletions cut 2 bases from V and 2 bases from J, with 12 bases between. CDR1 and CDR2 (germline): ENHRY, SYGVKD.

This clonotype has at least ten counts. This chain links TRBV2 with TRBJ1-5; maybe TRBD1 (5 bases). V lost 1 base and J 9 bases, leaving 13 bases between the germline ends. This CDR3 is built from 14 residues. Per the germline V gene, CDR1 is SNHLY and CDR2 is FYNNEI. The CDR3 reads CASSEGQPFGPQHF. The CDR3 DNA follows: TGTGCCAGCAGTGAAGGACAGCCTTTTGGGCCCCAGCATTTT. The variable domain in full, with the rest retrieved from reference TRBV2 and TRBJ1-5, is EPEVTQTPSHQVTQMGQEVILRCVPISNHLYFYWYRQILGQKVEFLVSFYNNEISEKSEIFDDQFSVERPDGSNFTLKIRSTKLEDSAMYFCASSEGQPFGPQHFGDGTRLSIL.

This clonotype occurred a few times. This chain joins TRBV6-5 and TRBJ1-5, with TRBD1 matching over 9 bases. Germline CDR1 MNHEY, CDR2 SVGAGI. V gave up 6 bases and J gave up 2 bases; unmatched junction bases: 8. CDR3 length: 16 residues. CDR3 amino acids: CASREQGAIGNQPQHF. CDR3 DNA sequence: TGTGCCAGCAGGGAACAGGGGGCGATTGGCAATCAGCCCCAGCATTTT.

The chain recombines TRBV28 with TRBJ2-7; tentatively, D is TRBD1 (7 bases). The CDR3 totals 14 residues. The germline gives CDR1 MDHEN, CDR2 SYDVKM. Deletions cut 2 bases from V and 3 bases from J, with 11 bases between. CDR3 sequence: CASSLGRTGYEQYF. CDR3 DNA sequence: TGTGCCAGCAGTTTAGGGAGGACAGGCTACGAGCAGTACTTC.

This clonotype was seen many times. The chain is built from TRBV6-6 and TRBJ1-6, with a weak D call TRBD1 (5 bases). Germline loops: CDR1 MNHNY, CDR2 SVGAGI (reference sequence). The V end lost 5 bases, the J end lost 10 bases, and 15 bases lay between the germline ends. The CDR3 extends over 14 amino acids. CDR3: CASSKGEAESPLHF. CDR3 nucleotides: TGTGCCAGCAGTAAAGGGGAAGCTGAATCACCCCTCCACTTT.

This clonotype was seen at least ten times. The genes are TRBV18 and TRBJ1-2, with no clear D. V was trimmed by 0 bases and J by 1 base, leaving 6 bases between them. Per germline, CDR1 KGHSH and CDR2 LQKENI. The CDR3 covers 14 residues. In DNA form, the CDR3 reads TGTGCCAGCTCACCACCTGGCGGTAACTATGGCTACACCTTC. This codes for CASSPPGGNYGYTF.

This clonotype was seen more than once but under ten times. The rearrangement joins TRBV29-1 to TRBJ2-5; 8 bases are shared with TRBD1. CDR3 length equals 12 residues. Germline CDR1 and CDR2: SQVTM and ANQGSEA. With 7 bases clipped from V and 2 bases from J, the junction kept 3 bases outside the gene matches. CDR3 nucleotides: TGCAGCGGCCGGGACAGGCAAGAGACCCAGTACTTC. Encoded protein: CSGRDRQETQYF.